The sequence of this T cell receptor (beta chain) was determined in a study of blood T cell repertoires in COVID-19. Study background: PBMCs, B-cell-depleted T cells, or T cells provided the cDNA or gDNA that made up the material.

Trimming at V came to 4 bases and at J to 9 bases, leaving 12 bases not matched to a gene. Germline V gene data show CDR1 as LNHDA and CDR2 as SQIVND (reference sequence). The CDR3 covers 17 residues. Profiled with immunoSEQ multiplex PCR; TCRdb holds only in-frame clones, not every one. The sample lists some 200,000 clones; almost 80% were seen once. The receptor was isolated from a woman in her 70s with acute or convalescent COVID-19. The genes are TRBV19 and TRBJ1-6; TRBD1 aligns across 10 bases. The specimen sequenced was peripheral blood. DNA of the CDR3: TGTGCCAGTAGTACGCTCGGGACAGGGGTTAGAAGTTCACCCCTCCACTTT. Residues: CASSTLGTGVRSSPLHF.